This T cell receptor beta chain was sequenced during a study of PD-1 blockade in classical Hodgkin lymphoma. Comments on this clone: Its antigen is not known.

The assay was immunoSEQ multiplex PCR, and TCRdb's table has in-frame clones only and misses some. The data contain some 4,200 clones, roughly 89% of them singletons. Overall study findings and caveats: Significantly greater TCR diversity emerged by C4D1 in CD4+ cells but not CD8+ cells. Diversity similar to that of newly diagnosed patients was seen at baseline in complete responders. Newly diagnosed patients were reported to start with lower TCR diversity than healthy donors.

No patient escaped relapse after autologous stem cell transplantation, and brentuximab vedotin exposure varied. Investigators isolated CD4+ T cells from thawed PBMCs through magnetic negative selection. The sequence was collected from a human donor with classical Hodgkin lymphoma. This sample comprised CD4+ T cells from blood, obtained at baseline.

The CDR3 loop is CASRPGLADPYEQYF. The CDR3 coding sequence is TGTGCCAGCAGACCCGGACTAGCGGATCCCTACGAGCAGTACTTC. This sequence joins TRBV5-4 and TRBJ2-7; 10 bases fit TRBD2. CDR3 size: 15 residues. The V and J ends lost 5 bases and 2 bases, in that order; junction bases with no gene match: 7. Germline-derived CDR1 and CDR2 are SGHNT and YYREEE (reference sequence). The variable domain in full, with the rest retrieved from reference TRBV5-4 and TRBJ2-7, is ETGVTQSPTHLIKTRGQQVTLRCSSQSGHNTVSWYQQALGQGPQFIFQYYREEENGRGNFPPRFSGLQFPNYSSELNVNALELDDSALYLCASRPGLADPYEQYFGPGTRLTVT.